A selection of T cell receptor beta chains follows, all from one sample in a study of blood T cells in healthy people across ages. Via MiXCR, TCRdb re-called the 5' RACE reads, giving one row per CDR3 protein. The sample records 800,000 or so distinct CDR3 sequences, 60% to 80% being singletons. Sequenced sample: blood. These receptors originate from a young man in good health. CDR3s include the opening cysteine and the closing phenylalanine or tryptophan. A D gene is named only where the DNA matches it firmly. Size values are once, few and many counts, or a class for expanded clones, and some rows have none.

TRBJ2-4	TRBV7-2	TRBD2	.	TGTGCCAGCAGTGTCAGCGGGGGGATCAAAAACATTCAGTACTTC	CASSVSGGIKNIQYF
TRBJ2-3	TRBV20-1	TRBD2	.	TGCAGGACCTTAGCGGGGGTTAACACAGATACGCAGTATTTT	CRTLAGVNTDTQYF
TRBJ1-6	TRBV4-3	TRBD1	.	TGCGCCAGCAGCCAAGTACAGGGGGCGATTTGGTCACCCCTCCACTTT	CASSQVQGAIWSPLHF
TRBJ1-6	TRBV4-2	TRBD1	few	TGTGCCAGCAGCCAACCTCCGGGACAGTCTAATTCACCCCTCCACTTT	CASSQPPGQSNSPLHF
TRBJ2-4	TRBV6-6	TRBD1	.	TGTGCCAGCAGTTACTCGAGGGACAGGGGAGACATTCAGTACTTC	CASSYSRDRGDIQYF
TRBJ2-1	TRBV20-1	TRBD2	.	TGCAGTGCTAGACATAGCGGGGGGTCTTACAATGAGCAGTTCTTC	CSARHSGGSYNEQFF
TRBJ1-2	TRBV11-1	.	.	TGTGCCAGCAGCTCCGGGACGGAATATGGCTACACCTTC	CASSSGTEYGYTF
TRBJ1-4	TRBV21-1	.	once	TGTGCCAGCAGCAAATTTGAAAAACTGTTTTTT	CASSKFEKLFF
TRBJ1-2	TRBV20-1	.	.	TGCAGTCTAATGGGCAGGGACTATGGCTACACCTTC	CSLMGRDYGYTF
TRBJ2-1	TRBV7-2	.	.	TGTGCCAGCAGCTTAGCGCTCAGCGGGCCGATCAATGAGCAGTTCTTC	CASSLALSGPINEQFF
TRBJ2-3	TRBV7-2	.	.	TGTGCCAGCAGCCCCAGAGGACGCTACACAGATACGCAGTATTTT	CASSPRGRYTDTQYF
TRBJ2-1	TRBV2	.	few	TGTGCTAGCAGTGAAGCGGCCCTGGTTAGGAATGAGCAGTTCTTC	CASSEAALVRNEQFF
TRBJ2-3	TRBV4-3	TRBD1	.	TGCGCCAGCAGCCAAGCGACAGGGACCACAGATACGCAGTATTTT	CASSQATGTTDTQYF
TRBJ1-1	TRBV11-2	.	.	TGTGCCAGCAGCTTACCCAGGGGCAGGGACACTGAAGCTTTCTTT	CASSLPRGRDTEAFF
TRBJ2-1	TRBV6-6	.	.	TGTGCCAGCAGTTACGGGGACCGGCGGGCCCACAATGAGCAGTTCTTC	CASSYGDRRAHNEQFF
TRBJ2-7	TRBV30	.	.	TGTGCCTGGAGTGTACAAGGTATTGAGCAGTACTTC	CAWSVQGIEQYF
TRBJ2-1	TRBV7-9	.	.	TGTGCCAGCAGCACGCCTTGGGCGGGTATCAGTGACTCCTACAATGAGCAGTTCTTC	CASSTPWAGISDSYNEQFF
TRBJ2-7	TRBV4-3	.	.	TGCGCCAGCAGCCAAGACGGGTCCCCTAGCTCCTACGAGCAGTACTTC	CASSQDGSPSSYEQYF
TRBJ2-7	TRBV21-1	.	once	TGTGCCAGGGACAGAATTTACGAGCAGTACTTC	CARDRIYEQYF
TRBJ1-4	TRBV2	.	.	TGTGCCAGCAGTGATTATGAAAAACTGTTTTTT	CASSDYEKLFF
TRBJ2-7	TRBV7-2	.	few	TGTGCCAGCAGCTTAGCGCTCTCCTACGAGCAGTACTTC	CASSLALSYEQYF
TRBJ2-4	TRBV11-1	TRBD2	few	TGTGCCAGCAGAGCTAGCGGGGGGACAAAAAACATTCAGTACTTC	CASRASGGTKNIQYF
TRBJ2-7	TRBV27	.	.	TGTGCCAGCAGTTTATTAGGGAGGAGCTCCTACGAGCAGTACTTC	CASSLLGRSSYEQYF
TRBJ2-5	TRBV4-2	.	.	TGTGCCAGCAGCCAAGATTCAGGGGCAAAGACCCAGTACTTC	CASSQDSGAKTQYF
TRBJ1-2	TRBV4-2	.	few	TGTGCCAGCAGCCCAGAGAATCTTGGTGGCTACACCTTC	CASSPENLGGYTF